A selection of T cell receptor beta chains follows, all from one sample in a study of identical twins. Each CDR3 protein gets one entry after TCRdb re-called the 5' RACE reads with MiXCR. The sample lists 1.5 million to 2 million distinct CDR3 sequences; more than 30% were seen once. Sequenced sample: cord blood. These receptor sequences come from a newborn girl in good health. Both conserved end residues are part of each CDR3. The order of the fields is J gene, D gene, clone size, V gene, CDR3 protein, CDR3 DNA. D genes are given only for firm matches. Clone size is given for some rows only: seen once, a few or many times, or a class if the clone is expanded.

TRBJ2-3,.,few,TRBV7-2,CASSFAASWITDTQYF,TGTGCCAGCAGCTTTGCGGCCTCCTGGATAACAGATACGCAGTATTTT
TRBJ2-1,.,.,TRBV20-1,CSAPTCSGLGHEQFF,TGCAGTGCTCCGACCTGTAGCGGACTGGGCCATGAGCAGTTCTTC
TRBJ1-5,.,few,TRBV6-1,CASSDPLWGADQPQHF,TGTGCCAGCAGTGACCCCTTGTGGGGGGCGGATCAGCCCCAGCATTTT
TRBJ1-2,.,.,TRBV5-1,CASSLVGAGSGGYTF,TGCGCCAGCAGCCTTGTGGGAGCGGGCTCTGGAGGCTACACCTTC
TRBJ2-7,TRBD2,once,TRBV5-4,CASRKGLAAYNEQYF,TGTGCCAGCAGAAAGGGACTAGCGGCCTACAATGAGCAGTACTTC
TRBJ2-4,.,.,TRBV2,CASEVGTPKNIQYF,TGTGCCAGCGAAGTCGGGACGCCTAAAAACATTCAGTACTTC
TRBJ2-7,.,many,TRBV14,CASSPRDSSSYEQYF,TGTGCCAGCAGCCCCCGGGACTCCTCCTCCTACGAGCAGTACTTC
TRBJ1-1,.,few,TRBV6-1,CASGLHGGIMNTETFF,TGTGCCAGCGGATTACATGGGGGGATCATGAACACTGAAACTTTCTTT
TRBJ2-7,.,few,TRBV6-1,CASSENWIYEQYF,TGTGCCAGCAGTGAAAACTGGATCTACGAGCAGTACTTC
TRBJ1-6,.,few,TRBV27,CASSSFSLSNSPLHF,TGTGCCAGCAGTTCATTTAGCCTCTCCAATTCACCCCTCCACTTT
TRBJ1-2,.,many,TRBV3-1,CASSQGPLNYGYTF,TGTGCCAGCAGCCAGGGACCGCTCAACTATGGCTACACCTTC
TRBJ1-4,.,.,TRBV4-1,CASSQDHGWREKLFF,TGCGCCAGCAGCCAAGATCACGGATGGCGTGAAAAACTGTTTTTT
TRBJ2-3,TRBD2,few,TRBV20-1,CSASTSAADTQYF,TGCAGTGCTAGCACTAGCGCGGCAGATACGCAGTATTTT
TRBJ2-7,.,few,TRBV5-1,CASLDGVTYEQYF,TGCGCCAGCCTGGACGGGGTTACCTACGAGCAGTACTTC